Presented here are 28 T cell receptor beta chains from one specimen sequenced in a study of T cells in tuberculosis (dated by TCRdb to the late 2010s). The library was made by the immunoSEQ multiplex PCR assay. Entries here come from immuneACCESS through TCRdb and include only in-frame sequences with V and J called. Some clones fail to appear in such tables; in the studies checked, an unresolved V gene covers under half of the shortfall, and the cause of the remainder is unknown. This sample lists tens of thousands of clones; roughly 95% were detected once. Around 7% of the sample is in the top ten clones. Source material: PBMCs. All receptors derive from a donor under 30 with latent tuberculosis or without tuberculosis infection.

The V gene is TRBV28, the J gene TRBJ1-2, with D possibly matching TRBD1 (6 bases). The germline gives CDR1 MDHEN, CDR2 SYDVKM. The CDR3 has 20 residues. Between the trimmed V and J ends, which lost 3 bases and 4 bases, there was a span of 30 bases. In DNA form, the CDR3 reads TGTGCCAGCAGTTTTTTCAACAGGGAGTACACGACGGGTCTACTCTATGGCTACACCTTC. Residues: CASSFFNREYTTGLLYGYTF.

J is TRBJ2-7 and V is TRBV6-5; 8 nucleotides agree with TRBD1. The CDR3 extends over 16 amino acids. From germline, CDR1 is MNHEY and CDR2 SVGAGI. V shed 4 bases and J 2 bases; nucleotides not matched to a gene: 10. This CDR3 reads CASSSGSGTGPYEQYF. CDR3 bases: TGTGCCAGCAGTTCAGGATCCGGGACAGGACCCTACGAGCAGTACTTC.

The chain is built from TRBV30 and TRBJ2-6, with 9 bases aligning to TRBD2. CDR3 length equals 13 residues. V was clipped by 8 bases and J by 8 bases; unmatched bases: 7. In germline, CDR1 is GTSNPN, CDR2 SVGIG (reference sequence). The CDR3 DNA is TGTGCCCGCGGGGGGGGTCCCCCCAACGTCCTGACTTTC. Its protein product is CARGGGPPNVLTF.

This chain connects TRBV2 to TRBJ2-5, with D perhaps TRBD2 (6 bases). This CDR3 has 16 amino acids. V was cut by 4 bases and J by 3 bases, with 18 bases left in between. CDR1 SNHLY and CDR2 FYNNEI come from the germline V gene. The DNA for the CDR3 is TGTGCCAGCAGTGTGGGACGGTCGGCTAGCGAAGAGACCCAGTACTTC. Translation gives CASSVGRSASEETQYF.

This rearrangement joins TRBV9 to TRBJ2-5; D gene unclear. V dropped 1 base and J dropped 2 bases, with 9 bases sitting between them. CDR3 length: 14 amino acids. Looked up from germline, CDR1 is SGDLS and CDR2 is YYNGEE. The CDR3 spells CASSVPTQQETQYF. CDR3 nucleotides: TGTGCCAGCAGCGTACCGACACAACAAGAGACCCAGTACTTC.

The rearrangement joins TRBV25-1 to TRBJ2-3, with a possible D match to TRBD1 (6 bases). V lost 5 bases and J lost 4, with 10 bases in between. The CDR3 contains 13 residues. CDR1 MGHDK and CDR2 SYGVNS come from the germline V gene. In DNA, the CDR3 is TGTGCCAGCAGTCAGGGGCCTCCAGATACGCAGTATTTT. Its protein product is CASSQGPPDTQYF.

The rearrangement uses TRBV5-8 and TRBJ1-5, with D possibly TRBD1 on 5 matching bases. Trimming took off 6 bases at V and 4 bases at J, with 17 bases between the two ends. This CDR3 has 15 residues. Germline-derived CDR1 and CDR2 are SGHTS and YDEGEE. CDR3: CASTKQGGINQPQHF. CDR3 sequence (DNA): TGTGCCAGCACGAAGCAGGGAGGAATTAATCAGCCCCAGCATTTT.

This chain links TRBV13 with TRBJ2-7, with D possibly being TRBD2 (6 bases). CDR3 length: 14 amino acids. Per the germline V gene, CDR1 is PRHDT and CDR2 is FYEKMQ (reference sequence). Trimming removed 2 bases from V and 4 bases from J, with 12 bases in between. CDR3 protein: CASSLQGGGYEQYF. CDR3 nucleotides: TGTGCCAGCAGCTTACAGGGAGGAGGGTACGAGCAGTACTTC.

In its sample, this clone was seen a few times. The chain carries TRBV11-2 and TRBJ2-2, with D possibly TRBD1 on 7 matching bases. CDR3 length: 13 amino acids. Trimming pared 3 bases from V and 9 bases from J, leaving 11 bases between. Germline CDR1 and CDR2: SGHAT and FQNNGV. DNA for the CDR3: TGTGCCAGCAGCTTCCCAGGGGGGTGGGAGCTGTTTTTT. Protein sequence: CASSFPGGWELFF. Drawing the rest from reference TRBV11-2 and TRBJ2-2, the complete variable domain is EAGVAQSPRYKIIEKRQSVAFWCNPISGHATLYWYQQILGQGPKLLIQFQNNGVVDDSQLPKDRFSAERLKGVDSTLKIQPAKLEDSAVYLCASSFPGGWELFFGEGSRLTVL.

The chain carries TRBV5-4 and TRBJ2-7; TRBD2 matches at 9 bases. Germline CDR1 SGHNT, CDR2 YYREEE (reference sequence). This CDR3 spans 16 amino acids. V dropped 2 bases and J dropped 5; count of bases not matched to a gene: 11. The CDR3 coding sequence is TGTGCCAGCAGCTTCAGCGGGAGGTCCCGGATCGACGAGCAGTACTTC. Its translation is CASSFSGRSRIDEQYF.

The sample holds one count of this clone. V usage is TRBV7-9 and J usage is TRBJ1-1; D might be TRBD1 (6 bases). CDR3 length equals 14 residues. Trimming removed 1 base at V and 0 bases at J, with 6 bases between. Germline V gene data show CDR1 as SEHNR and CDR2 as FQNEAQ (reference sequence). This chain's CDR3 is CASSLEGVNTEAFF. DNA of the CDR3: TGTGCCAGCAGCTTAGAGGGGGTGAACACTGAAGCTTTCTTT. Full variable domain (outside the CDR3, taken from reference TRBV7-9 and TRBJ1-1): DTGVSQNPRHKITKRGQNVTFRCDPISEHNRLYWYRQTLGQGPEFLTYFQNEAQLEKSRLLSDRFSAERPKGSFSTLEIQRTEQGDSAMYLCASSLEGVNTEAFFGQGTRLTVV.

This CDR3 reads CASGPGAGELFF. The CDR3 DNA reads TGTGCCAGCGGGCCGGGGGCCGGGGAGCTGTTTTTT. The V gene is TRBV6-6, the J gene TRBJ2-2, with TRBD2 as a possible D gene (6 bases). V lost 8 bases and J lost 6, with 10 bases in between. The CDR3 runs to 12 residues. CDR1 MNHNY and CDR2 SVGAGI come from the germline V gene (reference sequence).

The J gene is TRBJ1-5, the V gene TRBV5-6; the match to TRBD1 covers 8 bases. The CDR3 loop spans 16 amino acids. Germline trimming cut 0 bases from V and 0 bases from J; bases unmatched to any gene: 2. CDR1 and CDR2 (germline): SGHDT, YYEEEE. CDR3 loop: CASSLAGTGSNQPQHF. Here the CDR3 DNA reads TGTGCCAGCAGCTTGGCCGGGACAGGTAGCAATCAGCCCCAGCATTTT.

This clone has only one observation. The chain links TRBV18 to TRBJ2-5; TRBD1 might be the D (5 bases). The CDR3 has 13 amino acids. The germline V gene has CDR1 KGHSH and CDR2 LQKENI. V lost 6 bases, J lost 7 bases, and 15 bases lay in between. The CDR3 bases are TGTGCCAGCTCTCTCCAGGGCGGCGGGACCCAGTACTTC. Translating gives CASSLQGGGTQYF. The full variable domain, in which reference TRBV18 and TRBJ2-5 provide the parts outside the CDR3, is NAGVMQNPRHLVRRRGQEARLRCSPMKGHSHVYWYRQLPEEGLKFMVYLQKENIIDESGMPKERFSAEFPKEGPSILRIQQVVRGDSAAYFCASSLQGGGTQYFGPGTRLLVL.

CDR3 in amino acids: CASSHGDTEAFF. CDR3 sequence (DNA): TGCGCCAGCAGCCACGGGGATACTGAAGCTTTCTTT. The chain carries TRBV4-1 and TRBJ1-1; D is ambiguous. CDR1 MGHRA and CDR2 YSYEKL come from the germline V gene. CDR3 size: 12 residues. With 3 bases removed from V and 5 bases from J, the gap between germline ends came to 7 bases.

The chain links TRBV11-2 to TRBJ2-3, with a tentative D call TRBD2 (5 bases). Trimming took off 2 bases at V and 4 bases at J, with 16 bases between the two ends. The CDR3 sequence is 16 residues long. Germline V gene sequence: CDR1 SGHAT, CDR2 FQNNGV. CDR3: CASSLSWSGVADTQYF. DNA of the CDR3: TGTGCCAGCAGCTTATCCTGGTCCGGGGTGGCAGATACGCAGTATTTT.

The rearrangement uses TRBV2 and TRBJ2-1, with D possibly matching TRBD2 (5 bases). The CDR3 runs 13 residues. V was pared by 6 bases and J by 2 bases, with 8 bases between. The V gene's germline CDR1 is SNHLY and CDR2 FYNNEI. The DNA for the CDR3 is TGTGCCAGCAGGACCGGGACCTACAATGAGCAGTTCTTC. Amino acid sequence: CASRTGTYNEQFF.

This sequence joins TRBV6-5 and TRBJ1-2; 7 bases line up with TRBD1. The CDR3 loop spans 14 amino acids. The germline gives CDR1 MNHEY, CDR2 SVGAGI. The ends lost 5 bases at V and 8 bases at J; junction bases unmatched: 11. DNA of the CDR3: TGTGCCAGCAGTAATGCACAGGGGTTTCGGGGCTACACCTTC. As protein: CASSNAQGFRGYTF.

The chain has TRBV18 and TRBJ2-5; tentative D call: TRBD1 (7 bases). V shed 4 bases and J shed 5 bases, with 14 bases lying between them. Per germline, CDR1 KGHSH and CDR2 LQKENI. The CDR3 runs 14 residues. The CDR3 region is CASSLPAGGETQYF. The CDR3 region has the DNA TGTGCCAGCTCACTCCCAGCAGGGGGGGAGACCCAGTACTTC.

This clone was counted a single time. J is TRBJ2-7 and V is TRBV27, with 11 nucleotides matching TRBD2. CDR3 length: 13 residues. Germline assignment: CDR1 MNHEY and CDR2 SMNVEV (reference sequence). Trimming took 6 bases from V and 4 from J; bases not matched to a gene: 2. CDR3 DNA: TGTGCCAGCAGGCGGACTAGCGGGTACGAGCAGTACTTC. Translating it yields CASRRTSGYEQYF.

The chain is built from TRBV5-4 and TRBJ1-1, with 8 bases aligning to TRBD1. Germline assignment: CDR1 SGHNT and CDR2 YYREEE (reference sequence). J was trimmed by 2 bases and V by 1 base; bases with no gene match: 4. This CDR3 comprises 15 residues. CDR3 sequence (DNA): TGTGCCAGCAGCTTGTACCCAGGGGGCAACACTGAAGCTTTCTTT. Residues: CASSLYPGGNTEAFF.

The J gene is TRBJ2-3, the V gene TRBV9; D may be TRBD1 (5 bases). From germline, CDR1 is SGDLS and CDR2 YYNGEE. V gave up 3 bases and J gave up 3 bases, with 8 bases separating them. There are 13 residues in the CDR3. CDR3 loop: CASSASGTDTQYF. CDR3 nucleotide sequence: TGTGCCAGCAGCGCGTCAGGGACAGATACGCAGTATTTT. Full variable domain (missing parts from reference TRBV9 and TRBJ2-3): DSGVTQTPKHLITATGQRVTLRCSPRSGDLSVYWYQQSLDQGLQFLIQYYNGEERAKGNILERFSAQQFPDLHSELNLSSLELGDSALYFCASSASGTDTQYFGPGTRLTVL.

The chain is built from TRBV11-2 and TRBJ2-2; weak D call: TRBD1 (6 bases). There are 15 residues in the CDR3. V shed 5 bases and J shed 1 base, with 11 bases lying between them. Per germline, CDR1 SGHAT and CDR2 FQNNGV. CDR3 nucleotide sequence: TGTGCCAGCAGCACCGACAGGAGGAACACCGGGGAGCTGTTTTTT. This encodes CASSTDRRNTGELFF.

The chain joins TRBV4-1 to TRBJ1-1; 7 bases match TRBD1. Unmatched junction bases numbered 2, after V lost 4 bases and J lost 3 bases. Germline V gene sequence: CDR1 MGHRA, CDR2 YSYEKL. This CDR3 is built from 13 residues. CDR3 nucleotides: TGCGCCAGCAGCCCCGGGACAGACACTGAAGCTTTCTTT. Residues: CASSPGTDTEAFF.

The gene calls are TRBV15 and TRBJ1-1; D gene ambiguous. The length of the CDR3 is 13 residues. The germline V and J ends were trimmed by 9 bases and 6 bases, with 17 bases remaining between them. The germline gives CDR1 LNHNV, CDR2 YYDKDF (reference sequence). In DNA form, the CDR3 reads TGTGCCACTCGTAACGGGGTCATGGCTGAAGCTTTCTTT. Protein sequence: CATRNGVMAEAFF.

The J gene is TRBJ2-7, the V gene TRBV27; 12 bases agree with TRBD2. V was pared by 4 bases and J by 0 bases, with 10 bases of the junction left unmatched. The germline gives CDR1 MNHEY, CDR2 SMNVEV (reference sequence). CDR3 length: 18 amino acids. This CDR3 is CASSSKLAGGLSSYEQYF. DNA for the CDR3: TGTGCCAGCAGTTCCAAACTAGCGGGGGGCCTTAGCTCCTACGAGCAGTACTTC.

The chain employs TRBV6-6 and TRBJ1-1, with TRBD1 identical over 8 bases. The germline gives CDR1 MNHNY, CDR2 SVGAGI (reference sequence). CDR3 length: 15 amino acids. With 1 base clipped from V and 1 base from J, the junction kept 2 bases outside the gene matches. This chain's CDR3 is CASSYLDRANTEAFF. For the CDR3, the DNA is TGTGCCAGCAGTTACTTGGACAGGGCGAACACTGAAGCTTTCTTT.

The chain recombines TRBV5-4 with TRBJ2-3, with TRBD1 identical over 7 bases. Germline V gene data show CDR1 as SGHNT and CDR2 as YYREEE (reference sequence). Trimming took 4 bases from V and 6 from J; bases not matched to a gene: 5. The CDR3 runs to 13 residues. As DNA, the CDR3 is TGTGCCAGCAGCAAACAGGGGACCGATACGCAGTATTTT. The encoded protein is CASSKQGTDTQYF.